The 5 T cell receptor beta chains presented below share a single source sample, sequenced in a study of blood T cell repertoires in COVID-19. Clones were sequenced by immunoSEQ multiplex PCR, and TCRdb holds only the in-frame ones, with some missing. This table has about 200,000 clones, approximately 87% appearing once. The sequenced sample was peripheral blood. The origin of the receptors is a woman aged 50 to 60 with acute or convalescent COVID-19.

This clone has only a few counts. The chain recombines TRBV29-1 with TRBJ2-7; D gene uncertain. The CDR3 extends over 15 amino acids. Trimming removed 6 bases from V and 0 bases from J, with 18 bases in between. Per the germline V gene, CDR1 is SQVTM and CDR2 is ANQGSEA. DNA of the CDR3: TGCAGCGTGGTAACGGGTTCTTCCAGCTCCTACGAGCAGTACTTC. This translates into CSVVTGSSSSYEQYF.

The rearrangement joins TRBV19 to TRBJ2-1; possible D gene TRBD2, 6 bases. Trimming shortened V by 10 bases and J by 4 bases, and 11 bases separated the two germline ends. The CDR3 is made up of 12 amino acids. The germline CDR1 and CDR2 sequences are LNHDA and SQIVND (reference sequence). Written as DNA, the CDR3 is TGTGCCACCGGGAGCGGATACAATGAGCAGTTCTTC. Its protein product is CATGSGYNEQFF.

V and J are TRBV7-3 and TRBJ2-2, with 7 positions matching TRBD2. J gave up 1 base and V 5 bases, and 4 bases lay outside the gene matches. Germline V CDR1 and CDR2: SGHTA, FQGTGA. The CDR3 has 15 residues. In nucleotides, the CDR3 is TGTGCCAGCAGCCGTAGGACTAGGAACACCGGGGAGCTGTTTTTT. This sequence encodes CASSRRTRNTGELFF.

The rearrangement joins TRBV7-5 to TRBJ2-5; the table's D call, TRBD2, was not checked against the DNA. TRBV7-5 is reported as a pseudogene. This CDR3 is 10 amino acids long. CDR3 bases: TGTCCTAGCGGGGTAGAGACCCAGTACTTC. Its translation is CPSGVETQYF.

The CDR3 DNA follows: TGTGCCAGCAGACGAGGGCTTGACAATGAGCAGTTCTTC. As protein: CASRRGLDNEQFF. V and J are TRBV5-4 and TRBJ2-1; TRBD2 is a possible D gene (5 bases). The germline V gene has CDR1 SGHNT and CDR2 YYREEE (reference sequence). Trimming stripped 5 bases from V and 5 bases from J, with 11 bases between. CDR3 length: 13 amino acids. Using reference TRBV5-4 and TRBJ2-1 for the parts outside the CDR3, the full variable domain is ETGVTQSPTHLIKTRGQQVTLRCSSQSGHNTVSWYQQALGQGPQFIFQYYREEENGRGNFPPRFSGLQFPNYSSELNVNALELDDSALYLCASRRGLDNEQFFGPGTRLTVL.